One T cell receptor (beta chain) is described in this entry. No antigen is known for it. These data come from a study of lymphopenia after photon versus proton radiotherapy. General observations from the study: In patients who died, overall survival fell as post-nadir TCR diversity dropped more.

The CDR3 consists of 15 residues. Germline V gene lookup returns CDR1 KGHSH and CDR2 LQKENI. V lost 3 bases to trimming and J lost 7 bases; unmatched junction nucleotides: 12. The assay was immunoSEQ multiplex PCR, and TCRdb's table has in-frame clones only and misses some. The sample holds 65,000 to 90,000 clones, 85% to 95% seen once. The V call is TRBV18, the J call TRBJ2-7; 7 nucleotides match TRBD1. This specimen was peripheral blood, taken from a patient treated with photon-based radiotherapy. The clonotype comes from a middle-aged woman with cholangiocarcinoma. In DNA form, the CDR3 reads TGTGCCAGCTCACCGGAGATTGACAGGGCGGAAGAGCAGTACTTC. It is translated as CASSPEIDRAEEQYF.